This TCR beta chain was recorded in a study of cytomegalovirus exposure and HLA in healthy donors. The CDR3 is 13 amino acids. Trimming removed 7 bases from V and 4 bases from J; junction bases left unmatched: 5. Germline CDR1 MNHEY, CDR2 SVGAGI. Concerning this clone: No antigen is known for it.

Sequencing was performed with immunoSEQ multiplex PCR; in TCRdb, only in-frame clones are kept and a portion is missing. This table holds 250,000 to 400,000 clones, approximately 86% found once. Study results and caveats: The investigators catalogued some 150 TCR beta chains as cytomegalovirus-associated. There were a few CMV-associated chains whose specificity for CMV antigens was confirmed in vitro.

This chain connects TRBV6-5 to TRBJ2-7, with 9 bases fitting TRBD1. The sample comprised PBMCs. The source of this sequence is a man in his thirties or forties in good health and CMV-seronegative. In nucleotides, the CDR3 is TGTGCCAGCAAAGGGACAGGGACTTACGAGCAGTACTTC. This sequence encodes CASKGTGTYEQYF.